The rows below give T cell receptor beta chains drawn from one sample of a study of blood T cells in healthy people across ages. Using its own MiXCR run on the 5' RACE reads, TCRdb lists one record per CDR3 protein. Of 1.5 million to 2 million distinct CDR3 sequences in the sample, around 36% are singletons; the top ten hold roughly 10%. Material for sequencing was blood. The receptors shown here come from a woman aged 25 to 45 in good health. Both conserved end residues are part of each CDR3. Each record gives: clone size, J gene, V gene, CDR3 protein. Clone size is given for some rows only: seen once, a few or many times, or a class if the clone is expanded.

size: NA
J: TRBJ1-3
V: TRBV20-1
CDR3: CSALRGGSGNTIYF

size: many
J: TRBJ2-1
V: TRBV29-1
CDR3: CSRTGEGYNEQFF

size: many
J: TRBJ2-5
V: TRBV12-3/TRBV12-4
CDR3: CASSPPLAGQETQYF

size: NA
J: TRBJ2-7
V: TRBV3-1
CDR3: CASSQTGAPTGEQYF

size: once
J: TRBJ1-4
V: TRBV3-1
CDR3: CASSRVGRGQRTNEKLFF

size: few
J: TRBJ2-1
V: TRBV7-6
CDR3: CASSLQTLHEQFF

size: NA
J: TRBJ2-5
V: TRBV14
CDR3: CASSQDLEGTQYF

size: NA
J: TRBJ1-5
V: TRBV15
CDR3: CATSYPNQPQHF

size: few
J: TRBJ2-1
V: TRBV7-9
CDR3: CASSWMRGATGEQFF

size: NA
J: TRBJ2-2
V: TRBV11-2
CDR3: CASSPYSLAGNTGELFF

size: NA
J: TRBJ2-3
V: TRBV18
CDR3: CASSPQGAYSTDMQYF

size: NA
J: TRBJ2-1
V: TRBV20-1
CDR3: CSAYGLAGDTNEQFF

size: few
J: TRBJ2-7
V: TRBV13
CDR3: CASSLVAGGFSYEQYF

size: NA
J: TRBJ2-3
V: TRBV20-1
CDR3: CSARDLFGGGSTDTQYF

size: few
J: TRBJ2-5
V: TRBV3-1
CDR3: CASSLLTGPQETQYF

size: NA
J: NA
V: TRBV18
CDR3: CTSSGTLYEQYF

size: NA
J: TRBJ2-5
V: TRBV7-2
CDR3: CASSGPNAETQYF

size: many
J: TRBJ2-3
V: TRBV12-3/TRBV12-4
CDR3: CASRKTGATDTQYF

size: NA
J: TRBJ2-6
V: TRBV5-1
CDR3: CASSLVPGLLSGANVLTF

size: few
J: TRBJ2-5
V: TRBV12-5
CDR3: CASGLVQGSVTETQYF

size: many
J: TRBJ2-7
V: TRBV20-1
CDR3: CSATVEYEQYF

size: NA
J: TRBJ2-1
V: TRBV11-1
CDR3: CASSHQTSTIYFGEGSYNEQFF

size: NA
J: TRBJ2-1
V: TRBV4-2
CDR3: CASLRTASYNEQFF

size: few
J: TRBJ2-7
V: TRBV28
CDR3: CASSSLDTGSSYEQYF

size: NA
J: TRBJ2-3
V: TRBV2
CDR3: CASKTNGGSDTQYF

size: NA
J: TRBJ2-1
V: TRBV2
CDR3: CASSERDRGLDEQFF

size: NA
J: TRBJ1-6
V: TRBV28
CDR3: CASSTRTGRFSYNSPLHF

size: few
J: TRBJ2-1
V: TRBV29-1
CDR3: CSVHRRREQFF

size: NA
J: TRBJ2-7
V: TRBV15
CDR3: CATSSGWWAPYEQYF

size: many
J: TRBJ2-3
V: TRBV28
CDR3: CASRAGYTDTQYF

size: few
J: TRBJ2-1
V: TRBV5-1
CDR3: CASRLSGNRDEQFF

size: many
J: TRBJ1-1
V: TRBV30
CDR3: CAWRDLNLGRMNTEAFF

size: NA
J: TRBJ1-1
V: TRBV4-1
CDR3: CASRDRLGRPTNTEAFF

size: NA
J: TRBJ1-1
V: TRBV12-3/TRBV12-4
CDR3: CASSLGGLTRAEAFF

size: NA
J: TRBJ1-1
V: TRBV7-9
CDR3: CASSPWTGGSEAFF

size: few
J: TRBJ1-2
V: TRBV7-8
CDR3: CASSLRSTGNGYTF

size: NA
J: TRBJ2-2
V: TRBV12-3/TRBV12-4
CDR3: CASTQPELHTGELFF

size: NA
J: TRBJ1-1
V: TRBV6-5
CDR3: CASRPGQGMQAFF

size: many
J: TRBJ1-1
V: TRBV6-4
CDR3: CASRGQFLNTEAFF

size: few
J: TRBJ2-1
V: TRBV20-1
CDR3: CSAVTSGIYNEQFF

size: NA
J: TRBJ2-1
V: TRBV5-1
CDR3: CASSLDLRDPSYNEQFF

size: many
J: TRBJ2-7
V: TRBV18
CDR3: CASSRGRNSYEQYF

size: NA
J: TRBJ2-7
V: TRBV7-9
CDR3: CASSSTDRGIYEQYF

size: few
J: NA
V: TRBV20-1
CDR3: CSVTTPGRGAWSEQYF

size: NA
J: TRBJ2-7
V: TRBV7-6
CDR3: CASSLGPVVVAPYEQYF

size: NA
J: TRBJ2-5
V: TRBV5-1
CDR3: CASSYRQGPGETQYF

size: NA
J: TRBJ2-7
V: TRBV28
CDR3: CASSNVVSYEQYF

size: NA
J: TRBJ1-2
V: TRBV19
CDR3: CASSPYQGSSFYGYTF

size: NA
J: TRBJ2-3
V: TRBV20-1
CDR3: CSARDPSGGNTDTQYF

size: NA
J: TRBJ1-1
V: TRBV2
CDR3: CASATGLGTEAFF

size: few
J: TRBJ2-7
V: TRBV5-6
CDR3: CASRPRTSDYEQYF

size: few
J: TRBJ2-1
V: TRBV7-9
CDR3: CASSPATGIIHNEQFF

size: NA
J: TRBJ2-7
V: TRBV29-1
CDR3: CSVHLGGSAYEQYF

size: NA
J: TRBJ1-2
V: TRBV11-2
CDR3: CASSPDRFNYGYTF

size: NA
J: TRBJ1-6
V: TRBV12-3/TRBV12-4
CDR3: CASRGQGDNSPPHF

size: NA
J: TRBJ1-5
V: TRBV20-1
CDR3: CSARSQNGQPQHF

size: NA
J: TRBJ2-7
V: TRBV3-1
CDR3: CASSQETSPTLYEQYF